This is a list of T cell receptor beta chains from one sample in a study of cytomegalovirus exposure and HLA in healthy donors. The protocol was immunoSEQ multiplex PCR, while the TCRdb copy is restricted to in-frame clones and leaves out a portion. The table shows some 150,000 clones, with over 60% occurring only once. Sequences were obtained from PBMCs. These receptors all stem from a young woman in good health and CMV-seropositive. The CDR3 runs from the conserved cysteine through the conserved F or W. Each record gives: D gene, J gene, clone size, V gene, CDR3 DNA, CDR3 protein. The D gene is left open where the match is weak. The size of a clone is reported for some rows only, either as once, few or many, or as a class for expanded clones.

. | TRBJ2-1 | . | TRBV29-1 | TGCAGCGTTTCTTCCTACAATGAGCAGTTCTTC | CSVSSYNEQFF
. | TRBJ2-7 | . | TRBV27 | TGTGCCAGCAGTACAACGGCATCTTTGCGGCTCTACGAGCAGTACTTC | CASSTTASLRLYEQYF
TRBD2 | TRBJ2-1 | few | TRBV11-3 | TGTGCCAGCAGCCGAGCACTAGCGGGAGCGGTTGAGCAGTTCTTC | CASSRALAGAVEQFF
. | TRBJ2-7 | . | TRBV11-2 | TGTGCCAGCAGCTGGTTGACAGCCTCACCCAGGGAGCAGTACTTC | CASSWLTASPREQYF
TRBD2 | TRBJ2-1 | . | TRBV5-1 | TGCGCCAGCAGCTTGGAGCGGGGAAACAATGAGCAGTTCTTC | CASSLERGNNEQFF
TRBD1 | TRBJ1-2 | . | TRBV11-1 | TGTGCCAGCAGCCTTAATTACAAGACAGGGTCGTTTTCCTCCGGCTACACCTTC | CASSLNYKTGSFSSGYTF
. | TRBJ1-2 | . | TRBV5-1 | TGCGCCAGCAGCCCAGGGGACAAGTACTATGGCTACACCTTC | CASSPGDKYYGYTF
. | TRBJ2-3 | . | TRBV5-4 | TGTGCCAGCAGCACACAGGGTAGGATGACAGATACGCAGTATTTT | CASSTQGRMTDTQYF
. | TRBJ1-5 | . | TRBV7-9 | TGTGCCAGCAGGCCACTCGATCTCGGGGAGGGCAATCAGCCCCAGCATTTT | CASRPLDLGEGNQPQHF
. | TRBJ2-3 | . | TRBV11-3 | TGTGCCAGCAGCTTGCGGCAAAACACAGATACGCAGTATTTT | CASSLRQNTDTQYF
TRBD1 | TRBJ2-1 | once | TRBV5-3 | TGTGCCAGAAGCCAACCTATGGACAGGGAACGGAATGAGCAGTTCTTC | CARSQPMDRERNEQFF
. | TRBJ1-4 | few | TRBV5-1 | TGCGCCAGCAGCCCCCCAGGGCGAAGAGGAACTAATGAAAAACTGTTTTTT | CASSPPGRRGTNEKLFF
TRBD1 | TRBJ2-3 | few | TRBV15 | TGTGCCACCAGCAGAGGGCAGGGGGCAGATACGCAGTATTTT | CATSRGQGADTQYF
TRBD1 | TRBJ2-7 | . | TRBV29-1 | TGCAGCGTAAAGATACAGGGGGCTTCCTACGAGCAGTACTTC | CSVKIQGASYEQYF
. | TRBJ1-2 | . | TRBV7-9 | TGTGCCAGCAGCCCCGACAGTACTGTCTATGGCTACACCTTC | CASSPDSTVYGYTF
. | TRBJ2-7 | few | TRBV19 | TGTGCCAGTAGTAGAACCCACGCGGGGCCTTACGAGCAGTACTTC | CASSRTHAGPYEQYF
. | TRBJ2-1 | . | TRBV27 | TGTGCCAGCAGTTTATCGAGATTTGGTGAGCAGTTCTTC | CASSLSRFGEQFF
TRBD2 | TRBJ2-5 | . | TRBV30 | TGTGCCGCCCTACCGGTACTAGCGGAGCAAGAGACCCAGTACTTC | CAALPVLAEQETQYF
. | TRBJ2-4 | once | TRBV5-4 | TGTGCCAGCAGCCTGGGGGGGGACAGCTCGAAAAACATTCAGTACTTC | CASSLGGDSSKNIQYF
TRBD1 | TRBJ1-2 | . | TRBV28 | TGTGCCAGCAGTTCGGGACAGTGGGCTGATGGCTACACCTTC | CASSSGQWADGYTF
. | TRBJ1-5 | . | TRBV4-1 | TGCGCCAGCAGCCAAGATCGGGCAGGGAGCAATCAGCCCCAGCATTTT | CASSQDRAGSNQPQHF
TRBD2 | TRBJ2-5 | few | TRBV6-5 | TGTGCCAGCAGCGTTCGACTAGCGGGGGCTCTGACCCAGTACTTC | CASSVRLAGALTQYF
. | TRBJ1-5 | . | TRBV9 | TGTGCCAGCAGCGTGACAGATTATCAGCCCCAGCATTTT | CASSVTDYQPQHF
TRBD1 | TRBJ2-2 | . | TRBV5-1 | TGCGCCTCAAAAGGGGACAGGGCGAACACCGGGGAGCTGTTTTTT | CASKGDRANTGELFF
. | TRBJ2-3 | . | TRBV5-1 | TGCGCCAGCAGCTTGGACGCAGGGATACCCACAGATACGCAGTATTTT | CASSLDAGIPTDTQYF
TRBD2 | TRBJ2-5 | once | TRBV28 | TGTGCCAGCAGTTTGAGCGGGGGGGCCCGTGAGACCCAGTACTTC | CASSLSGGARETQYF
. | TRBJ1-2 | . | TRBV2 | TGTGCCAGCGGACAGCGTAAATACTATGGCTACACCTTC | CASGQRKYYGYTF
TRBD2 | TRBJ2-5 | . | TRBV7-9 | TGTGCCAGCAGCTTAAGCGGGGGGGTTACCGAAGAGACCCAGTACTTC | CASSLSGGVTEETQYF
TRBD1 | TRBJ2-1 | . | TRBV5-1 | TGCGCCAGCAGCCCCGGGACAGGGGTCAATGAGCAGTTCTTC | CASSPGTGVNEQFF
. | TRBJ1-1 | . | TRBV2 | TGTGCCAGCAGTTTGGACAGGAACACTGAAGCTTTCTTT | CASSLDRNTEAFF
. | TRBJ2-1 | . | TRBV27 | TGTGCCAGCAGTCCTACACGGAGAGGGAATGAGCAGTTCTTC | CASSPTRRGNEQFF
. | TRBJ1-4 | . | TRBV7-9 | TGTGCCAGCAGCTTAGACCGACTCGGGGTTGGGGAAAAACTGTTTTTT | CASSLDRLGVGEKLFF
TRBD1 | TRBJ2-1 | . | TRBV4-1 | TGCGCCAGCACCCTAAAATCCGGGACAGGGCGCTACAATGAGCAGTTCTTC | CASTLKSGTGRYNEQFF
. | TRBJ1-4 | . | TRBV9 | TGTGCCAGCAGCGCCGGCCATGGGGGCAATGAAAAACTGTTTTTT | CASSAGHGGNEKLFF
. | TRBJ2-2 | few | TRBV11-2 | TGTGCCAGCAGCTTAGATTTGGCTAGCGCCGGGGAGCTGTTTTTT | CASSLDLASAGELFF